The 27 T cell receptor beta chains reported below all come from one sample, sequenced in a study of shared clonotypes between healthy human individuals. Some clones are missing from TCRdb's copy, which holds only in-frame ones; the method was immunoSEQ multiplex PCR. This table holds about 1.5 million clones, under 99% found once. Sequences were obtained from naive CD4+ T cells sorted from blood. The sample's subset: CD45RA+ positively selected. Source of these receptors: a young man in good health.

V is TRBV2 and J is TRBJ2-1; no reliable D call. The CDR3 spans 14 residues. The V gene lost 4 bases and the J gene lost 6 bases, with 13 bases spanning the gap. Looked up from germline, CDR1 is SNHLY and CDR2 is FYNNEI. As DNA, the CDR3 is TGTGCCAGCAGTGTTGAGGACCGCCTCAATGAGCAGTTCTTC. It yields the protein CASSVEDRLNEQFF.

CDR3 region: CASSADQVYEQYF. CDR3 coding DNA: TGTGCCAGCAGCGCGGATCAGGTCTACGAGCAGTACTTC. The V gene is TRBV7-6, the J gene TRBJ2-7; D uncertain. This CDR3 comprises 13 residues. Germline V CDR1 and CDR2: SGHVS, FNYEAQ. Trimming cost V 5 bases and J 3 bases, with 11 bases left between them.

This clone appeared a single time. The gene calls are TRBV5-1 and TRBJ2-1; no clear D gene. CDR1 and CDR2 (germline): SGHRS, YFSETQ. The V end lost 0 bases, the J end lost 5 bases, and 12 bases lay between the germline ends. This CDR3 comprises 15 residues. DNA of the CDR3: TGCGCCAGCAGCTTGGTGGTAAACCCACACAATGAGCAGTTCTTC. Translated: CASSLVVNPHNEQFF.

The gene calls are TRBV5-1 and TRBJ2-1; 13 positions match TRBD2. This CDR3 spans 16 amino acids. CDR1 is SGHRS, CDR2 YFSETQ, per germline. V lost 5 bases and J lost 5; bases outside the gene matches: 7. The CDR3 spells CASSPRLAGGNNEQFF. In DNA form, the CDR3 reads TGCGCCAGCAGTCCCCGACTAGCGGGAGGAAACAATGAGCAGTTCTTC.

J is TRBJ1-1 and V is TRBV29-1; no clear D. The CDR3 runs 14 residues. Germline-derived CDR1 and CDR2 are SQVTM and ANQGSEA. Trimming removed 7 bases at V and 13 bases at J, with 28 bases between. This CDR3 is CSAKAGPNTDGVFF. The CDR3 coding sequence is TGCAGCGCTAAGGCGGGTCCGAACACTGACGGTGTTTTCTTT.

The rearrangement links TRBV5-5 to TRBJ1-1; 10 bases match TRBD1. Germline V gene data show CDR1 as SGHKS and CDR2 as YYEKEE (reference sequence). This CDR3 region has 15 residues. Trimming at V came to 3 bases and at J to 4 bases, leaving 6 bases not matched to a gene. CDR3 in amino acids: CASSSDRGRGTEAFF. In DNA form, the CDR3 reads TGTGCCAGCAGCTCAGACAGGGGGCGAGGCACTGAAGCTTTCTTT.

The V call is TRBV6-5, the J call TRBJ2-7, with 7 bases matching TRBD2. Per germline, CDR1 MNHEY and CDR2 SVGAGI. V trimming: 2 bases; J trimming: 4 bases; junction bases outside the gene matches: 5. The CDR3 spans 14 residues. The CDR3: CASSYGAGAYEQYF. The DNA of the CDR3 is TGTGCCAGCAGTTACGGTGCGGGAGCTTACGAGCAGTACTTC.

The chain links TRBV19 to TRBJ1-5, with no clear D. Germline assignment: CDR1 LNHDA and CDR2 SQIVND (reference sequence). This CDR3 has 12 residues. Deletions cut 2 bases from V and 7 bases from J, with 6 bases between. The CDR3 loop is CASSISRQPQHF. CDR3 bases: TGTGCCAGTAGTATAAGCCGCCAGCCCCAGCATTTT.

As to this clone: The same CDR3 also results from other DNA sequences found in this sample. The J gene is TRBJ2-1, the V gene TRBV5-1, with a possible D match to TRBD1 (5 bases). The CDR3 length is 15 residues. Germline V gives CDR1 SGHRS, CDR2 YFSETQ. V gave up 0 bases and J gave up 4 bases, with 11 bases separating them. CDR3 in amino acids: CASSLAGSSYNEQFF. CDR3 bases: TGCGCCAGCAGCTTGGCAGGGTCTTCTTACAATGAGCAGTTCTTC.

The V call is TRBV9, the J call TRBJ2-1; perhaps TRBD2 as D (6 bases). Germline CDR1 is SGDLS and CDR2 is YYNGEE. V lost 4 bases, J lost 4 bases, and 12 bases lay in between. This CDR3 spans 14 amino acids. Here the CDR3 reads CASSRRGPYNEQFF. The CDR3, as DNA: TGTGCCAGCAGCCGGCGGGGCCCTTACAATGAGCAGTTCTTC.

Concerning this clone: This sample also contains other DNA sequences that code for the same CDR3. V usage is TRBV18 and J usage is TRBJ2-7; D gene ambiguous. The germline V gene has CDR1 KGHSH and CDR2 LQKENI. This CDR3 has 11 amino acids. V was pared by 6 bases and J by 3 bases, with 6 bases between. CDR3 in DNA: TGTGCCAGCTCGCCAAACTACGAGCAGTACTTC. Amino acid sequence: CASSPNYEQYF.

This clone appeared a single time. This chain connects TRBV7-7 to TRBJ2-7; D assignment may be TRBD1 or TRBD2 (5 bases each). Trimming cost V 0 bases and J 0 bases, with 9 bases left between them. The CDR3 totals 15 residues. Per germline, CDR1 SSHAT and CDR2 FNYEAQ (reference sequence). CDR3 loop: CASSLAPGSSYEQYF. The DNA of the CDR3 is TGTGCCAGCAGCTTAGCCCCAGGGAGCTCCTACGAGCAGTACTTC.

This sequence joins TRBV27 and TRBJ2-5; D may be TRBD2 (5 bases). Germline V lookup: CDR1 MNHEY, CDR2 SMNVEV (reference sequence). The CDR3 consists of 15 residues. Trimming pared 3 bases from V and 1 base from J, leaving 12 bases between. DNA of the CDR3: TGTGCCAGCAGTTTTTGGGTAGGGAGCCAAGAGACCCAGTACTTC. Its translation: CASSFWVGSQETQYF.

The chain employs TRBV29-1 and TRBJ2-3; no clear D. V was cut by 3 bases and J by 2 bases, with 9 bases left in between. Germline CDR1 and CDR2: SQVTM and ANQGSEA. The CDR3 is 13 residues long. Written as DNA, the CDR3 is TGCAGCGTTGAGACTCTTCACACAGATACGCAGTATTTT. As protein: CSVETLHTDTQYF.

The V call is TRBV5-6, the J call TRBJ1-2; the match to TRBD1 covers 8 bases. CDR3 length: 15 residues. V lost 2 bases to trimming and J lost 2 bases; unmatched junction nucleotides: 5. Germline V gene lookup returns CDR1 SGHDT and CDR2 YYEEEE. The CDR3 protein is CASSFPDRVNYGYTF. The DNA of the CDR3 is TGTGCCAGCAGCTTCCCGGACAGGGTAAACTATGGCTACACCTTC.

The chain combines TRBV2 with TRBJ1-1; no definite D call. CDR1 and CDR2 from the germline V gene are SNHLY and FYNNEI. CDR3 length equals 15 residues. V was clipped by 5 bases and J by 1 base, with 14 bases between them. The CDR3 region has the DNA TGTGCCAGCAGTTCAGACCGCCTGGGGAACACTGAAGCTTTCTTT. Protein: CASSSDRLGNTEAFF.

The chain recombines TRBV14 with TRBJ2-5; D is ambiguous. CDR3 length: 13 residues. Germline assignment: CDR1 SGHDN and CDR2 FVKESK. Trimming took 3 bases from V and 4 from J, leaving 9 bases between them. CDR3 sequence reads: CASSHQSGETQYF. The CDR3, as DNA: TGTGCCAGCAGCCACCAGTCAGGAGAGACCCAGTACTTC.

CDR3 loop: CASKRSSGNTIYF. The CDR3 bases are TGTGCCAGCAAGAGGAGCTCTGGAAACACCATATATTTT. V and J are TRBV6-5 and TRBJ1-3; D gene ambiguous. V gave up 7 bases and J gave up 0 bases, with 7 bases separating them. The CDR3 consists of 13 residues. Germline CDR1 is MNHEY and CDR2 is SVGAGI.

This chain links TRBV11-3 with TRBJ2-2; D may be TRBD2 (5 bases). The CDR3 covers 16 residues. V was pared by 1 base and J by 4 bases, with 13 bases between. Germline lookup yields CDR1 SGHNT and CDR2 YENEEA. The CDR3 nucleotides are TGTGCCAGCAGCTTAGTTCTAGCAATGGGCACCGGGGAGCTGTTTTTT. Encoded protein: CASSLVLAMGTGELFF. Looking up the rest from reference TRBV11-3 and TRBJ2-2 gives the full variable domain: EAGVVQSPRYKIIEKKQPVAFWCNPISGHNTLYWYLQNLGQGPELLIRYENEEAVDDSQLPKDRFSAERLKGVDSTLKIQPAELGDSAVYLCASSLVLAMGTGELFFGEGSRLTVL.

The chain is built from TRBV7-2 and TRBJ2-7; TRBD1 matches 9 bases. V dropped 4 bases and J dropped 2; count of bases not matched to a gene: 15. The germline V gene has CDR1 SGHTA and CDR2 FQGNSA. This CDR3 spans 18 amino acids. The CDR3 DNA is TGTGCCAGCAGCTCACAAATCCGGGACAGGGTGTGGACCTACGAGCAGTACTTC. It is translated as CASSSQIRDRVWTYEQYF.

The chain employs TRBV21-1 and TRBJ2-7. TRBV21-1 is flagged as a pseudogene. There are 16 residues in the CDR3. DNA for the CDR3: TGTGCCAGCAGCAAAGCTTTCACGGCAGCCTTGTACGAGCAGTACTTC. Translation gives CASSKAFTAALYEQYF.

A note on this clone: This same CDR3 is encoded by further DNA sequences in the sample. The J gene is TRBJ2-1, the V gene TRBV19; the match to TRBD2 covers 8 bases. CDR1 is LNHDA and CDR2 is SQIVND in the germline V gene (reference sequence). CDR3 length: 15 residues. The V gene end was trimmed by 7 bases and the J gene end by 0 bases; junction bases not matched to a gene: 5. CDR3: CASNPSGSSYNEQFF. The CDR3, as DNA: TGTGCCAGTAACCCCAGCGGGAGCTCCTACAATGAGCAGTTCTTC.

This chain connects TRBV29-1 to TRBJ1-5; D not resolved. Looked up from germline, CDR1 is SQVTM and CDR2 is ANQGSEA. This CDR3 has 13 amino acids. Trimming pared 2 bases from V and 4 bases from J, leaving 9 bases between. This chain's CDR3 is CSVEMGPNQPQHF. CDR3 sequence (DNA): TGCAGCGTTGAAATGGGTCCAAATCAGCCCCAGCATTTT.

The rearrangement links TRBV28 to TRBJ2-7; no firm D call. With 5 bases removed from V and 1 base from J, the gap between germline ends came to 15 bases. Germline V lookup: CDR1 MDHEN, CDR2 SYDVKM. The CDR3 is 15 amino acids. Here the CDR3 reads CASSLLMGPSYEQYF. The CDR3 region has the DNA TGTGCCAGCAGTCTATTAATGGGCCCATCCTACGAGCAGTACTTC. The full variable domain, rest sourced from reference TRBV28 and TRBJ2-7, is DVKVTQSSRYLVKRTGEKVFLECVQDMDHENMFWYRQDPGLGLRLIYFSYDVKMKEKGDIPEGYSVSREKKERFSLILESASTNQTSMYLCASSLLMGPSYEQYFGPGTRLTVT.

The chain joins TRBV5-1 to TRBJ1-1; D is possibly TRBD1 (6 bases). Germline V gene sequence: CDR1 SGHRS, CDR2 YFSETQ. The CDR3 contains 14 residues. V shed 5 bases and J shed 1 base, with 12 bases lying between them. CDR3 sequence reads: CASREGQPNTEAFF. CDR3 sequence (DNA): TGCGCCAGCAGAGAGGGACAACCGAACACTGAAGCTTTCTTT.

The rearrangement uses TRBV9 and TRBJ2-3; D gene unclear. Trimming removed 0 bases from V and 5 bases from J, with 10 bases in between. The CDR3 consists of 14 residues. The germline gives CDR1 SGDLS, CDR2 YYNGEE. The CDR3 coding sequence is TGTGCCAGCAGCGTAGTACTTGGGGTAGATACGCAGTATTTT. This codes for CASSVVLGVDTQYF.

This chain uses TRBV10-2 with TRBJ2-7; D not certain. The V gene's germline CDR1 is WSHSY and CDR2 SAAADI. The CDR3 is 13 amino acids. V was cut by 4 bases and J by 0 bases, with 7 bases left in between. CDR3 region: CASSVWDSYEQYF. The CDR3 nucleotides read TGCGCCAGCAGTGTGTGGGACTCCTACGAGCAGTACTTC.